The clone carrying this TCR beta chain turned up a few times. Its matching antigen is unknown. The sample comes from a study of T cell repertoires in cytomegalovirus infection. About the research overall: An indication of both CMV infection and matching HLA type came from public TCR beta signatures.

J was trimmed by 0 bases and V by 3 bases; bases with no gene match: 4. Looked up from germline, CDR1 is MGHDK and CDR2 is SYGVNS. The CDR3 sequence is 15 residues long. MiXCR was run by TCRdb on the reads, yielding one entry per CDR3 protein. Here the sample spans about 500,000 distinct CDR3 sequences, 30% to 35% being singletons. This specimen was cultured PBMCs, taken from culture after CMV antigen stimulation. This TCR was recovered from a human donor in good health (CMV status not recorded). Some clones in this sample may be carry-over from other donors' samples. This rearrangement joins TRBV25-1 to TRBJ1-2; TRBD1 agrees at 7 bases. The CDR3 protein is CASSDPGTANYGYTF. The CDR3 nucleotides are TGTGCCAGCAGTGATCCCGGGACAGCTAACTATGGCTACACCTTC.